This note documents a single T cell receptor (beta chain) sequence. Its antigen is still unknown. This sample was taken from a study of shared clonotypes between healthy human individuals. Study conclusions and caveats: Across a handful of donors, naive CD4 shared 5% to 6.5%, naive CD8 more than 3%, memory CD4 2% to 2.5%, memory CD8 0.4% to 0.5%.

Trimming removed 0 bases from V and 10 bases from J; junction bases left unmatched: 9. The germline CDR1 and CDR2 sequences are SGDLS and YYNGEE. The CDR3 length is 16 residues. TCRdb keeps only in-frame clones here, not all; method: immunoSEQ multiplex PCR. The data show roughly 1,500,000 clones, under 99% seen once. The chain is built from TRBV9 and TRBJ2-1, with 11 bases that match TRBD2. The receptor was derived from a man aged 25-45 years in good health. Sequences were obtained from naive CD4+ T cells sorted from blood. As to subset: CD45RA+ positively selected. The CDR3 region is CASSVAQLAGGGEQFF. DNA of the CDR3: TGTGCCAGCAGCGTAGCGCAGCTAGCGGGAGGAGGGGAGCAGTTCTTC.